Listed below are T cell receptor beta chains from one sample, sequenced in a study of T cell repertoires in cytomegalovirus infection. TCRdb reprocessed the reads with MiXCR, giving one entry per CDR3 protein. The data hold some 400,000 distinct CDR3 sequences, with 25% to 40% observed a single time. Sequenced material: PBMCs. The receptors come from a human donor in good health (CMV status not recorded). Some clones in this sample may be carry-over from other donors' samples. The CDR3 runs from the conserved cysteine through the conserved F or W. The D gene is left open where the match is weak. Only part of the rows carry a size: once, few, many, or a class if the clone is expanded.

v_call	j_call	clone_size	d_call	cdr3_nt	cdr3_aa
TRBV4-3	TRBJ2-3	NA	NA	TGCGCCAGCAGCCGAGGACAGAACACAGATACGCAGTATTTT	CASSRGQNTDTQYF
TRBV18	TRBJ1-1	few	NA	TGTGCCAGCTCTATCGGACCAGCGGGCAGGACTGAAGCTTTCTTT	CASSIGPAGRTEAFF
TRBV25-1	TRBJ1-2	NA	NA	TGTGCCAGCAGTGGCGGTAGCGCGACCGGGAACTATGGCTACACCTTC	CASSGGSATGNYGYTF
TRBV7-2	TRBJ2-7	many	TRBD1	TGTGCCAGCAGCTTAGGGGGGACAGATTCCTACGAGCAGTACTTC	CASSLGGTDSYEQYF
TRBV7-9	TRBJ1-1	NA	NA	TGTGCCAGCAGCGCTTACCTCGGAACTGAAGCTTTCTTT	CASSAYLGTEAFF
TRBV20-1	TRBJ2-7	NA	TRBD2	TGCAGTGCCACGGCATTGAGCGGGGCGTCAGACGAGCAGTACTTC	CSATALSGASDEQYF
TRBV5-4	TRBJ2-7	many	TRBD1	TGTGCCAGCAGCCCGATCGCCGGGACAGGGGTCGGTGAGCAGTACTTC	CASSPIAGTGVGEQYF
TRBV7-2	TRBJ1-1	many	NA	TGTGCCAGCAGCTTAGCGAAGGGGACATACACTGAAGCTTTCTTT	CASSLAKGTYTEAFF
TRBV6-2/TRBV6-3	TRBJ1-1	NA	NA	TGTGCCAGCAGTTACTCGTACGGGGACGCTGAAGCTTTCTTT	CASSYSYGDAEAFF
TRBV23-1	TRBJ1-4	NA	NA	TGCGCCAGCAGTCAATCACGGGGCAGGGGACGGCAGGAAAAACTGTTTTTT	CASSQSRGRGRQEKLFF
TRBV5-1	TRBJ1-2	few	NA	TGCGCCAGCAGCTTGAACAGCCAAAACTATGGCTACACCTTC	CASSLNSQNYGYTF
TRBV19	TRBJ2-3	NA	TRBD2	TGTGCCAGTACCCTAGCGGGGGGGCGAGGAGGAGATACGCAGTATTTT	CASTLAGGRGGDTQYF
TRBV7-8	TRBJ2-2	NA	NA	TGTGCCAGCAGCCTCCGGCTGGGCATGGCCGGGGAGCTGTTTTTT	CASSLRLGMAGELFF
TRBV29-1	TRBJ2-1	NA	TRBD2	TGCAGCGTCGCGGGGCTAGCGGGGGTGCACTACAATGAGCAGTTCTTC	CSVAGLAGVHYNEQFF